This T cell receptor (beta chain) is from a study of identical twins. This clonotype was observed a few times. One entry per CDR3 protein results from TCRdb running MiXCR on the 5' RACE reads. The sample contains 1.5 million to 2 million distinct CDR3 sequences, under 35% of which appear only once. V was pared by 6 bases and J by 0 bases, with 7 bases of the junction left unmatched. The CDR3 length is 17 residues. Per germline, CDR1 SGHAT and CDR2 FQNNGV. The sample taken for sequencing was cord blood. The TCR was taken from a newborn girl in good health. The chain employs TRBV11-2 and TRBJ2-1, with TRBD2 identical over 11 bases. CDR3 sequence (DNA): TGTGCCAGCAGGAGACTAGCGGGGACGAGCTCCTACAATGAGCAGTTCTTC. Protein product: CASRRLAGTSSYNEQFF.